The 5 T cell receptor beta chains given below trace back to one sample, sequenced in a study of blood T cell repertoires in COVID-19. Method: immunoSEQ multiplex PCR; TCRdb's copy keeps in-frame clones and lacks some. The table includes a few hundred thousand clones, 87% detected once. Sequenced input: peripheral blood. These receptors came from a woman between 45 and 60 years old with acute or convalescent COVID-19.

The chain is built from TRBV9 and TRBJ1-1, with 7 bases lining up with TRBD1. The J segment lost 4 bases and the V segment lost 4 bases, leaving 4 bases of the junction unmatched. The V gene's germline CDR1 is SGDLS and CDR2 YYNGEE. The CDR3 is 13 residues long. The CDR3 loop reads CASSPQGSTEAFF. The CDR3 coding sequence is TGTGCCAGCAGCCCACAGGGGAGCACTGAAGCTTTCTTT.

This sequence joins TRBV28 and TRBJ1-2; TRBD1 matches 8 bases. The CDR3 totals 15 residues. Germline CDR1 MDHEN, CDR2 SYDVKM. V lost 0 bases, J lost 4 bases, and 4 bases stayed unmatched. CDR3 region: CASSLWDRVSYGYTF. CDR3 in DNA: TGTGCCAGCAGTTTATGGGACAGGGTGAGCTATGGCTACACCTTC.

This clone has just one count. For the CDR3, the DNA is TGTGCCAGCAGTTCCACGGACAGTCGATCTAACTATGGCTACACCTTC. Its translation is CASSSTDSRSNYGYTF. The gene calls are TRBV6-5 and TRBJ1-2, with D tentatively TRBD1 (6 bases). Germline V CDR1 and CDR2: MNHEY, SVGAGI. The ends were cut back, 4 bases at V and 0 bases at J, with 15 bases in the middle. This CDR3 region has 16 residues.

The CDR3 region is CASSESGFSGNTIYF. The CDR3 bases are TGTGCCAGCAGTGAATCCGGGTTCTCTGGAAACACCATATATTTT. The chain has TRBV6-1 and TRBJ1-3, with D hard to call. CDR1 MNHNS and CDR2 SASEGT come from the germline V gene. V lost 2 bases, J lost 0 bases, and 8 bases lay in between. There are 15 residues in the CDR3.

The rearrangement uses TRBV18 and TRBJ2-1; TRBD2 matches at 13 bases. V dropped 3 bases and J dropped 9; count of bases not matched to a gene: 11. This CDR3 comprises 17 residues. Germline values: CDR1 KGHSH, CDR2 LQKENI. The CDR3 DNA reads TGTGCCAGCTCACCCGCGGGACTAGCGGGGAGATGGGGTGAGCAGTTCTTC. It encodes CASSPAGLAGRWGEQFF.